A single sample is the source of the 24 T cell receptor beta chains below, sequenced in a study of T cells in Graves' hyperthyroidism and ophthalmopathy. Researchers amplified the TCR beta CDR3 regions from RNA transcripts. The TCR CDR3 was amplified in a first-round RT-PCR using the HTBI primer set. One entry per CDR3 protein, called by TCRdb with MiXCR from the multiplex PCR reads. The sample lists fewer than 900,000 distinct CDR3 sequences; roughly a sixth were seen once. Sequencing was carried out using blood. Source of these receptors: a woman in her forties or fifties with Graves' hyperthyroidism that later progressed to Graves' ophthalmopathy.

This clonotype was recorded once. V usage is TRBV12-3 or TRBV12-4 and J usage is TRBJ2-7, with TRBD1 matching 7 bases. This CDR3 is built from 13 residues. V shed 8 bases, J shed 0 bases, and the junction held 4 bases outside the gene matches. The CDR3 reads CASRDSLSYEQYF. In DNA, the CDR3 is TGTGCCAGCCGGGACAGCCTCTCCTACGAGCAGTACTTC.

Comment on this clonotype: At one of its ends the junction is not consistent with the germline gene, which may arise from a read error. This sequence joins TRBV6-1 and TRBJ2-1, with 12 bases aligning to TRBD1. From germline, CDR1 is MNHNS and CDR2 SASEGT. The CDR3 is 15 residues long. Written as DNA, the CDR3 is TGTGCCAGCAGCAGGGACAGGGGGCGGTTCAATGAGCAGTCCTTC. It translates to CASSRDRGRFNEQSF.

This clonotype was seen at least ten times. V is TRBV30 and J is TRBJ2-1; 13 bases line up with TRBD2. Germline lookup yields CDR1 GTSNPN and CDR2 SVGIG (reference sequence). V trimming: 6 bases; J trimming: 2 bases; junction bases outside the gene matches: 10. The CDR3 covers 17 residues. The CDR3 spells CACLPTSGGAAYNEQFF. CDR3 nucleotide sequence: TGTGCCTGCCTACCTACTAGCGGGGGGGCCGCCTACAATGAGCAGTTCTTC.

The chain combines TRBV7-9 with TRBJ1-1; tentatively, D is TRBD1 (5 bases). The CDR3 is made up of 14 amino acids. CDR1 is SEHNR, CDR2 FQNEAQ, per germline (reference sequence). V was trimmed by 1 base and J by 5 bases, leaving 11 bases between them. The CDR3 region has the DNA TGTGCCAGCAGCTTAGTCGACTCAGGGACTGAAGCTTTCTTT. It codes for CASSLVDSGTEAFF.

This rearrangement joins TRBV5-1 to TRBJ2-3, with TRBD2 matching 14 bases. Germline assignment: CDR1 SGHRS and CDR2 YFSETQ. The CDR3 spans 16 residues. Trimming cost V 4 bases and J 2 bases; bases outside gene matches: 3. CDR3 region: CASSPTSGGATDTQYF. For the CDR3, the DNA is TGCGCCAGCAGCCCGACTAGCGGGGGGGCCACAGATACGCAGTATTTT. Looking up the rest from reference TRBV5-1 and TRBJ2-3 gives the full variable domain: KAGVTQTPRYLIKTRGQQVTLSCSPISGHRSVSWYQQTPGQGLQFLFEYFSETQRNKGNFPGRFSGRQFSNSRSEMNVSTLELGDSALYLCASSPTSGGATDTQYFGPGTRLTVL.

The chain has TRBV20-1 and TRBJ2-1; TRBD2 matches at 8 bases. The V gene's germline CDR1 is DFQATT and CDR2 SNEGSKA (reference sequence). The CDR3 has 15 amino acids. V shed 3 bases and J 4 bases; nucleotides not matched to a gene: 8. CDR3 residues: CSARRGLGGYNEQFF. The CDR3, as DNA: TGCAGTGCTAGGCGGGGACTAGGGGGGTACAATGAGCAGTTCTTC.

As regards this clonotype: One junction end does not reproduce the germline sequence, and a read error may be involved. The rearrangement links TRBV12-3 or TRBV12-4 to TRBJ1-1; TRBD1 is a possible D gene (6 bases). This CDR3 contains 17 residues. The CDR3 is CTSSFRDTGITNTEAFF. CDR3 nucleotides: TGTACCAGCAGTTTTCGGGACACCGGAATTACGAATACTGAAGCTTTCTTT.

This clonotype showed up many times. V gene TRBV7-9 combines with J gene TRBJ2-1; possible D gene TRBD1, 5 bases. CDR3 length: 13 amino acids. V was trimmed by 2 bases and J by 5 bases, leaving 7 bases between them. Germline-derived CDR1 and CDR2 are SEHNR and FQNEAQ (reference sequence). Here the CDR3 reads CASSLQGNNEQFF. As DNA, the CDR3 is TGTGCCAGCAGCTTACAGGGAAACAATGAGCAGTTCTTC.

This clonotype has at least ten counts. V and J are TRBV20-1 and TRBJ2-2, with TRBD2 matching over 7 bases. Trimming at V came to 0 bases and at J to 1 base, leaving 11 bases not matched to a gene. The germline V gene has CDR1 DFQATT and CDR2 SNEGSKA (reference sequence). This CDR3 comprises 18 residues. The CDR3 bases are TGCAGTGCTAGAGACGCAAGGCGGCCGGGGGGGAACACCGGGGAGCTGTTTTTT. Translated: CSARDARRPGGNTGELFF.

This clonotype was found once. The chain is built from TRBV6-1 and TRBJ1-6; 8 positions match TRBD1. V shed 5 bases and J 10 bases; nucleotides not matched to a gene: 13. The CDR3 length is 16 residues. Germline V gene sequence: CDR1 MNHNS, CDR2 SASEGT. The CDR3: CASSRFSGQGRSPLHF. CDR3 sequence (DNA): TGTGCCAGCAGTCGTTTCTCTGGACAGGGCCGCTCACCCCTCCACTTT.

This chain connects TRBV13 to TRBJ1-1; 8 bases line up with TRBD1. CDR1 and CDR2 from the germline V gene are PRHDT and FYEKMQ (reference sequence). This CDR3 comprises 13 residues. The ends lost 5 bases at V and 11 bases at J; junction bases unmatched: 10. This CDR3 reads CASSGPGGAKAFF. DNA for the CDR3: TGTGCCAGCAGCGGTCCAGGGGGCGCTAAGGCTTTCTTT.

This clonotype was seen repeatedly, ten times or more. The CDR3 here is CASSWVQLNTEAFF. As DNA, the CDR3 is TGTGCCAGCAGTTGGGTACAGTTGAACACTGAAGCTTTCTTT. The rearrangement uses TRBV12-3 or TRBV12-4 and TRBJ1-1; D is undetermined. V dropped 4 bases and J dropped 0 bases, with 9 bases sitting between them. The CDR3 has 14 residues.

The genes are TRBV7-9 and TRBJ2-5, with 8 nucleotides matching TRBD1. The CDR3 extends over 16 amino acids. Germline V lookup: CDR1 SEHNR, CDR2 FQNEAQ (reference sequence). The V and J ends lost 3 bases and 4 bases, in that order; junction bases with no gene match: 10. CDR3 bases: TGTGCCAGCAGCTTGTGGGATTTCAGGGGGCGAGAGACCCAGTACTTC. It codes for CASSLWDFRGRETQYF. The entire variable domain, with the rest obtained from reference TRBV7-9 and TRBJ2-5, is as follows: DTGVSQNPRHKITKRGQNVTFRCDPISEHNRLYWYRQTLGQGPEFLTYFQNEAQLEKSRLLSDRFSAERPKGSFSTLEIQRTEQGDSAMYLCASSLWDFRGRETQYFGPGTRLLVL.

This chain connects TRBV6-5 to TRBJ1-6; D not certain. Trimming took 0 bases from V and 10 from J, leaving 10 bases between them. The CDR3 covers 14 residues. CDR1 is MNHEY, CDR2 SVGAGI, per germline. The CDR3 sequence: CASSYSREKSPLHF. In nucleotides, the CDR3 is TGTGCCAGCAGTTACTCGCGGGAGAAATCACCCCTCCACTTT.

This clonotype was seen only once. A read error may explain this, as a much larger clone is one base away. The DNA for the CDR3 is TGTGCCAGCCCACCGAACGGACACAACTCTGGGGCCAACGTCCTGACTTTC. Its translation: CASPPNGHNSGANVLTF. The J gene is TRBJ2-6, the V gene TRBV18, with TRBD1 as a possible D gene (5 bases). The length of the CDR3 is 17 residues. Looked up from germline, CDR1 is KGHSH and CDR2 is LQKENI.

The chain recombines TRBV28 with TRBJ2-3, with D tentatively TRBD1 or TRBD2 (6 bases each). The length of the CDR3 is 14 residues. Germline lookup yields CDR1 MDHEN and CDR2 SYDVKM. V lost 11 bases to trimming and J lost 4 bases, with 19 bases between them. The CDR3 sequence is CAGRSQEGADTQYF. In DNA, the CDR3 is TGTGCCGGGAGGAGTCAGGAGGGGGCAGATACGCAGTATTTT.

This chain joins TRBV2 and TRBJ1-5; 9 bases align to TRBD1. Looked up from germline, CDR1 is SNHLY and CDR2 is FYNNEI. V gave up 9 bases and J gave up 0 bases; unmatched junction bases: 3. The CDR3 runs 14 residues. The DNA of the CDR3 is TGTGCCAGTACGGACAGGGGTAGCAATCAGCCCCAGCATTTT. Amino acid sequence: CASTDRGSNQPQHF.

The chain is built from TRBV7-9 and TRBJ1-6; D possibly corresponds to TRBD1 (5 bases). The CDR3 totals 15 residues. Germline loops: CDR1 SEHNR, CDR2 FQNEAQ (reference sequence). Trimming stripped 1 base from V and 11 bases from J, with 15 bases between. In DNA form, the CDR3 reads TGTGCCAGCAGCTTAGGCGGTCAGGGAGATACACCCCTCCACTTT. Translation: CASSLGGQGDTPLHF. Full variable domain (rest looked up from reference TRBV7-9 and TRBJ1-6): DTGVSQNPRHKITKRGQNVTFRCDPISEHNRLYWYRQTLGQGPEFLTYFQNEAQLEKSRLLSDRFSAERPKGSFSTLEIQRTEQGDSAMYLCASSLGGQGDTPLHFGNGTRLTVT.

For this clonotype: Since a much larger clone is just one base distant, this may be a read error. The chain has TRBV7-2 and TRBJ1-6, with D tentatively TRBD1 (6 bases). The germline gives CDR1 SGHTA, CDR2 FQGNSA. CDR3 length: 17 residues. CDR3 in amino acids: CANSPRGTVWVDSPLHF. The CDR3 bases are TGTGCCAACAGCCCCAGGGGCACGGTCTGGGTGGATTCACCCCTCCACTTT.

V and J are TRBV18 and TRBJ1-4; D uncertain. The CDR3 is made up of 15 amino acids. Germline values: CDR1 KGHSH, CDR2 LQKENI. The germline V and J ends were trimmed by 3 bases and 8 bases, with 16 bases remaining between them. CDR3: CASSPSGQVREKLFF. CDR3 nucleotides: TGTGCCAGCTCACCGTCCGGGCAGGTGCGGGAAAAACTGTTTTTT.

The sample holds a few counts of this clonotype. The J gene is TRBJ2-3, the V gene TRBV9; D possibly corresponds to TRBD2 (6 bases). V lost 3 bases, J lost 7 bases, and 24 bases lay in between. This CDR3 has 17 amino acids. Germline V lookup: CDR1 SGDLS, CDR2 YYNGEE. CDR3 residues: CASSASPTEGLSYTQYF. DNA of the CDR3: TGTGCCAGCAGCGCCTCCCCTACGGAGGGCCTGTCCTATACGCAGTATTTT. The variable domain in full, completed from reference TRBV9 and TRBJ2-3, reads DSGVTQTPKHLITATGQRVTLRCSPRSGDLSVYWYQQSLDQGLQFLIQYYNGEERAKGNILERFSAQQFPDLHSELNLSSLELGDSALYFCASSASPTEGLSYTQYFGPGTRLTVL.

V usage is TRBV3-1 and J usage is TRBJ1-1; 9 bases line up with TRBD1. The CDR3 loop spans 16 amino acids. Germline CDR1 reads LGHDT; CDR2 reads YNNKEL (reference sequence). Germline trimming cut 4 bases from V and 4 bases from J; bases unmatched to any gene: 10. The CDR3 spells CASSPRDRERRTEAFF. The CDR3 nucleotides are TGTGCCAGCAGCCCCCGGGACAGGGAACGACGCACTGAAGCTTTCTTT.

This clonotype was recorded many times. V usage is TRBV7-2 and J usage is TRBJ1-1; D not certain. The V end lost 5 bases, the J end lost 0 bases, and 19 bases lay between the germline ends. CDR3 length: 17 amino acids. The germline gives CDR1 SGHTA, CDR2 FQGNSA. The CDR3 protein is CASSRPGRGKMNTEAFF. As DNA, the CDR3 is TGTGCCAGCAGCCGGCCTGGGCGAGGGAAAATGAACACTGAAGCTTTCTTT.

The rearrangement links TRBV20-1 to TRBJ1-1; D is uncertain. Germline V CDR1 and CDR2: DFQATT, SNEGSKA (reference sequence). The germline V and J ends were trimmed by 5 bases and 3 bases, with 10 bases remaining between them. The CDR3 is made up of 12 amino acids. The CDR3 nucleotides are TGCAGTGCTCGATTATCTTACACTGAAGCTTTCTTT. It encodes CSARLSYTEAFF.